One sample yielded the 26 T cell receptor beta chains listed below, sequenced in a study of blood T cell repertoires in COVID-19. This table comes from immunoSEQ multiplex PCR, and its TCRdb copy is limited to in-frame clones, with some not included. The sample has about 430,000 clones, approximately 90% seen once; the top ten hold 0.7% to 0.85%. Sequencing was performed on peripheral blood. These receptors all come from a man between 18 and 29 years old with COVID-19, enrolled during active disease.

This clone has only a few counts. The V and J genes are TRBV7-9 and TRBJ1-2, with D maybe TRBD1 (6 bases). The CDR3 has 16 amino acids. The germline V and J ends were trimmed by 6 bases and 2 bases, with 19 bases remaining between them. The V gene's germline CDR1 is SEHNR and CDR2 FQNEAQ (reference sequence). CDR3 nucleotide sequence: TGTGCCAGCAGGCCGGATTGGACCGACAGGAACTATGGCTACACCTTC. It encodes CASRPDWTDRNYGYTF.

J is TRBJ2-3 and V is TRBV27, with TRBD2 matching over 7 bases. Trimming at V came to 2 bases and at J to 9 bases, leaving 11 bases not matched to a gene. Germline assignment: CDR1 MNHEY and CDR2 SMNVEV (reference sequence). The CDR3 runs to 15 residues. CDR3 DNA sequence: TGTGCCAGCAGTTTAAGCCCCGTGGCGGGAGCCACGCAGTATTTT. Protein: CASSLSPVAGATQYF.

DNA of the CDR3: TGTGCCAGCAGCCGGGACAGCTTCTATGGCTACACCTTC. Translation: CASSRDSFYGYTF. The gene calls are TRBV9 and TRBJ1-2; 7 nucleotides agree with TRBD1. The V gene end was trimmed by 4 bases and the J gene end by 4 bases; junction bases not matched to a gene: 4. The germline V gene has CDR1 SGDLS and CDR2 YYNGEE. This CDR3 is 13 amino acids long. Filled out from reference TRBV9 and TRBJ1-2, the complete variable domain reads DSGVTQTPKHLITATGQRVTLRCSPRSGDLSVYWYQQSLDQGLQFLIQYYNGEERAKGNILERFSAQQFPDLHSELNLSSLELGDSALYFCASSRDSFYGYTFGSGTRLTVV.

The chain couples TRBV30 to TRBJ1-3; 9 bases match TRBD1. The CDR3 totals 16 residues. The V gene end was trimmed by 6 bases and the J gene end by 4 bases; junction bases not matched to a gene: 13. Per germline, CDR1 GTSNPN and CDR2 SVGIG (reference sequence). CDR3 sequence reads: CACTPRQGVKGNTIYF. DNA of the CDR3: TGTGCCTGTACCCCGCGACAGGGGGTAAAAGGAAACACCATATATTTT. Supplemented by reference TRBV30 and TRBJ1-3, the full variable domain reads SQTIHQWPATLVQPVGSPLSLECTVEGTSNPNLYWYRQAAGRGLQLLFYSVGIGQISSEVPQNLSASRPQDRQFILSSKKLLLSDSGFYLCACTPRQGVKGNTIYFGEGSWLTVV.

V usage is TRBV11-3 and J usage is TRBJ2-5; TRBD1 might be the D (6 bases). Germline V CDR1 and CDR2: SGHNT, YENEEA. CDR3 length equals 13 residues. The V end was cut by 5 bases, the J end by 5 bases, with 12 bases between. DNA for the CDR3: TGTGCCAGCAGCCTCCGGGACATTGAGACCCAGTACTTC. It translates to CASSLRDIETQYF.

The V call is TRBV29-1, the J call TRBJ2-3, with D tentatively TRBD1 (5 bases). CDR1 is SQVTM, CDR2 ANQGSEA, per germline. Trimming took 1 base from V and 0 from J, leaving 8 bases between them. The CDR3 has 14 residues. CDR3 amino acids: CSVEVGRSTDTQYF. CDR3 nucleotides: TGCAGCGTTGAAGTGGGGCGCAGCACAGATACGCAGTATTTT.

A single count supports this clone. This sequence joins TRBV7-9 and TRBJ2-7; a possible D gene is TRBD1 (6 bases). The V end lost 1 base, the J end lost 4 bases, and 14 bases lay between the germline ends. Germline-derived CDR1 and CDR2 are SEHNR and FQNEAQ (reference sequence). This CDR3 has 15 amino acids. As DNA, the CDR3 is TGTGCCAGCAGCTTAGTGGTGGGCAGGGGATACGAGCAGTACTTC. Translation: CASSLVVGRGYEQYF.

This clone was found once. The rearrangement uses TRBV18 and TRBJ2-1, with D hard to call. This CDR3 has 13 residues. Germline V gene data show CDR1 as KGHSH and CDR2 as LQKENI. The V and J ends lost 6 bases and 3 bases respectively, with 9 bases between them. CDR3 region: CASSQDRYNEQFF. The CDR3 DNA is TGTGCCAGCTCCCAGGATCGCTACAATGAGCAGTTCTTC.

The rearrangement links TRBV24-1 to TRBJ2-1; D may be TRBD1 (5 bases). Germline CDR1 and CDR2: KGHDR and SFDVKD. With 4 bases removed from V and 0 bases from J, the gap between germline ends came to 21 bases. This CDR3 is built from 19 residues. CDR3 DNA: TGTGCCACCAGTGAAGTCCCTGGTACAGGCAAGAGCTCCTACAATGAGCAGTTCTTC. It is translated as CATSEVPGTGKSSYNEQFF.

This chain connects TRBV11-2 to TRBJ2-7; 8 nucleotides line up with TRBD1. V lost 6 bases to trimming and J lost 6 bases; unmatched junction nucleotides: 25. Germline CDR1 is SGHAT and CDR2 is FQNNGV. The CDR3 spans 19 residues. CDR3: CASRTLRPKQGVVPSEQYF. Written as DNA, the CDR3 is TGTGCCAGCAGGACTTTACGGCCAAAACAGGGGGTGGTTCCTTCCGAGCAGTACTTC.

The chain employs TRBV30 and TRBJ2-3; 8 bases line up with TRBD2. V lost 2 bases to trimming and J lost 3 bases; unmatched junction nucleotides: 4. This CDR3 is 14 amino acids long. Germline assignment: CDR1 GTSNPN and CDR2 SVGIG (reference sequence). The CDR3, as DNA: TGTGCCTGGAGTCGGGAGGGCCAGACAGATACGCAGTATTTT. Protein sequence: CAWSREGQTDTQYF.

The chain combines TRBV6-2 or TRBV6-3 with TRBJ2-7; TRBD2 is a possible D gene (6 bases). Germline V gene data show CDR1 as MNHEY and CDR2 as SVGEGT. V lost 4 bases to trimming and J lost 3 bases, with 13 bases between them. This CDR3 contains 14 residues. The CDR3, as DNA: TGTGCCAGCAGTTGGGGGGTCGGGGACTACGAGCAGTACTTC. As protein: CASSWGVGDYEQYF.

The CDR3 sequence is CASSEGGQLFF. CDR3 DNA: TGCGCCAGCAGCGAGGGGGGGCAGCTGTTTTTT. This chain joins TRBV4-1 and TRBJ2-2; D is possibly TRBD2 (7 bases). This CDR3 is built from 11 residues. The germline V gene has CDR1 MGHRA and CDR2 YSYEKL. V lost 5 bases and J lost 12, with 10 bases in between.

The chain employs TRBV4-1 and TRBJ2-7; 10 bases agree with TRBD1. The germline CDR1 and CDR2 sequences are MGHRA and YSYEKL. CDR3 length equals 15 residues. V dropped 4 bases and J dropped 3; count of bases not matched to a gene: 6. CDR3 in amino acids: CASSPSGQGRYEQYF. The CDR3, as DNA: TGCGCCAGCAGCCCGTCGGGACAGGGGCGCTACGAGCAGTACTTC.

V gene TRBV12-3 or TRBV12-4 combines with J gene TRBJ1-3; no clear D gene. V dropped 6 bases and J dropped 6 bases, with 6 bases sitting between them. There are 11 residues in the CDR3. The CDR3 reads CASSNLNTIYF. The CDR3 DNA reads TGTGCCAGCAGCAACTTAAACACCATATATTTT.

The rearrangement joins TRBV29-1 to TRBJ2-6; D unclear. Trimming cost V 4 bases and J 0 bases, with 10 bases left between them. Germline values: CDR1 SQVTM, CDR2 ANQGSEA. This CDR3 is built from 15 residues. The CDR3 coding sequence is TGCAGCGTTGCGGGTGCGGCCTCTGGGGCCAACGTCCTGACTTTC. This codes for CSVAGAASGANVLTF.

V is TRBV15 and J is TRBJ2-2; weak D call: TRBD1 (5 bases). CDR3 length equals 15 residues. The ends were cut back, 1 base at V and 6 bases at J, with 12 bases in the middle. CDR1 is LNHNV, CDR2 YYDKDF, per germline (reference sequence). The CDR3 region has the DNA TGTGCCACCAGCAGAGCCCAGGGTTGGGCCGGGGAGCTGTTTTTT. Protein: CATSRAQGWAGELFF.

J is TRBJ2-2 and V is TRBV7-2, with 8 bases aligning to TRBD1. CDR1 SGHTA and CDR2 FQGNSA come from the germline V gene. The V and J ends lost 5 bases and 5 bases, in that order; junction bases with no gene match: 4. This CDR3 comprises 14 residues. DNA of the CDR3: TGTGCCAGCAGCCGGACAGGGCGAACCGGGGAGCTGTTTTTT. Translating gives CASSRTGRTGELFF.

The rearrangement uses TRBV9 and TRBJ2-4, with a weak D call TRBD1 (6 bases). Trimming pared 4 bases from V and 0 bases from J, leaving 14 bases between. The germline CDR1 and CDR2 sequences are SGDLS and YYNGEE. This CDR3 comprises 16 residues. The CDR3 protein is CASSLGTPIAKNIQYF. The CDR3 DNA reads TGTGCCAGCAGCCTTGGGACACCGATAGCCAAAAACATTCAGTACTTC.

The V gene is TRBV7-8, the J gene TRBJ2-7; TRBD2 matches 7 bases. This CDR3 comprises 14 residues. Germline lookup yields CDR1 SGHVS and CDR2 FQNEAQ. V shed 4 bases, J shed 0 bases, and the junction held 3 bases outside the gene matches. CDR3 nucleotide sequence: TGTGCCAGCAGCTCTAGCGGCACCTCCTACGAGCAGTACTTC. It yields the protein CASSSSGTSYEQYF.

This clone has only one observation. V and J are TRBV6-6 and TRBJ2-2; 11 positions agree with TRBD1. V was pared by 0 bases and J by 4 bases, with 1 base of the junction left unmatched. The CDR3 length is 16 residues. Germline V lookup: CDR1 MNHNY, CDR2 SVGAGI (reference sequence). CDR3 in amino acids: CASSYSGQGGTGELFF. In nucleotides, the CDR3 is TGTGCCAGCAGTTACTCGGGACAGGGGGGCACCGGGGAGCTGTTTTTT.

The chain recombines TRBV15 with TRBJ2-2; TRBD1 might be the D (5 bases). The germline V gene has CDR1 LNHNV and CDR2 YYDKDF (reference sequence). The CDR3 contains 14 residues. The germline V and J ends were trimmed by 5 bases and 6 bases, with 13 bases remaining between them. CDR3 sequence (DNA): TGTGCCACCAGCTTAAGTCAGGGCTCCGGGGAGCTGTTTTTT. Protein: CATSLSQGSGELFF. Combining the CDR3 with reference TRBV15 and TRBJ2-2 gives the whole variable domain DAMVIQNPRYQVTQFGKPVTLSCSQTLNHNVMYWYQQKSSQAPKLLFHYYDKDFNNEADTPDNFQSRRPNTSFCFLDIRSPGLGDTAMYLCATSLSQGSGELFFGEGSRLTVL.

V and J are TRBV28 and TRBJ2-3; 8 nucleotides align to TRBD1. V was pared by 5 bases and J by 8 bases, with 6 bases of the junction left unmatched. The CDR3 is 13 residues long. Germline values: CDR1 MDHEN, CDR2 SYDVKM. The CDR3 region is CASSPLQGGTQYF. DNA for the CDR3: TGTGCCAGCAGTCCCTTACAGGGGGGTACGCAGTATTTT.

The chain links TRBV5-1 to TRBJ1-1; 12 bases match TRBD1. The CDR3 totals 18 residues. The germline V gene encodes CDR1 SGHRS and CDR2 YFSETQ. V shed 4 bases and J 4 bases; nucleotides not matched to a gene: 14. CDR3 coding DNA: TGCGCCAGCAGCCTGTCCGGGACAGGGGGCAGTCTCGGCACTGAAGCTTTCTTT. Protein sequence: CASSLSGTGGSLGTEAFF.

CDR3 protein: CASSRGTGNEQYF. Here the CDR3 DNA reads TGTGCCAGCAGCCGGGGGACAGGGAACGAGCAGTACTTC. The chain recombines TRBV7-9 with TRBJ2-7; 9 positions match TRBD1. This CDR3 contains 13 residues. From germline, CDR1 is SEHNR and CDR2 FQNEAQ (reference sequence). J gave up 5 bases and V 5 bases, and 4 bases lay outside the gene matches.

The genes are TRBV6-6 and TRBJ1-6; D gene uncertain. The CDR3 covers 14 residues. Trimming removed 3 bases from V and 5 bases from J, with 8 bases in between. CDR1 is MNHNY, CDR2 SVGAGI, per germline (reference sequence). This CDR3 reads CASSYKPDNSPLHF. CDR3 nucleotides: TGTGCCAGCAGTTATAAGCCCGATAATTCACCCCTCCACTTT.